This is a list of T cell receptor beta chains from one sample in a study of cytomegalovirus exposure and HLA in healthy donors. The protocol was immunoSEQ multiplex PCR, while the TCRdb copy is restricted to in-frame clones and leaves out a portion. This table holds 150,000 to 200,000 clones, 78% found once. Sequencing was carried out using PBMCs. These receptors were obtained from a female donor in good health and CMV-seronegative. The CDR3 runs from the conserved cysteine through the conserved F or W. Each record gives: D gene, CDR3 length, J gene, V gene, clone size, CDR3 DNA, CDR3 protein. The D gene is left open where the match is weak. Only some rows state a clone size, as once, few, many or a class for expanded clones.

d_call: TRBD2
cdr3_length: 15
j_call: TRBJ2-1
v_call: TRBV27
clone_size: NA
cdr3_nt: TGTGCCAGCAATTCACTAGCGGGAGAGTTCAATGAGCAGTTCTTC
cdr3_aa: CASNSLAGEFNEQFF

d_call: TRBD1
cdr3_length: 16
j_call: TRBJ1-3
v_call: TRBV30
clone_size: NA
cdr3_nt: TGTGCCTGGAGTCCCCCGGACAGGCCCTCGGGAAACACCATATATTTT
cdr3_aa: CAWSPPDRPSGNTIYF

d_call: TRBD2
cdr3_length: 18
j_call: TRBJ2-5
v_call: TRBV5-4
clone_size: NA
cdr3_nt: TGTGCCAGCAGCCGCGGGGGACTAGCGGGGGGAAACCAAGAGACCCAGTACTTC
cdr3_aa: CASSRGGLAGGNQETQYF

d_call: NA
cdr3_length: 14
j_call: TRBJ1-2
v_call: TRBV2
clone_size: NA
cdr3_nt: TGTGCCAGCAGTATACAGGGATTTATACAGGGCTACACCTTC
cdr3_aa: CASSIQGFIQGYTF

d_call: NA
cdr3_length: 14
j_call: TRBJ2-7
v_call: TRBV27
clone_size: NA
cdr3_nt: TGTGCCAGCAGTAGCCAGGGGAACTCCTACGAGCAGTACTTC
cdr3_aa: CASSSQGNSYEQYF

d_call: TRBD2
cdr3_length: 13
j_call: TRBJ2-1
v_call: TRBV19
clone_size: NA
cdr3_nt: TGTGCGTCTCGGGCGGGAGCTCTTAATGAGCAGTTCTTC
cdr3_aa: CASRAGALNEQFF

d_call: TRBD1
cdr3_length: 15
j_call: TRBJ2-7
v_call: TRBV13
clone_size: few
cdr3_nt: TGTGCCAGCAGCCTTCCCGGGACAGGGGGCGACGAGCAGTACTTC
cdr3_aa: CASSLPGTGGDEQYF

d_call: NA
cdr3_length: 19
j_call: TRBJ2-1
v_call: TRBV5-1
clone_size: NA
cdr3_nt: TGCGCCAGCAGCAGGCAGGGCCCGTTGACAGCAAGCTCCTACAATGAGCAGTTCTTC
cdr3_aa: CASSRQGPLTASSYNEQFF

d_call: NA
cdr3_length: 14
j_call: TRBJ1-5
v_call: TRBV19
clone_size: NA
cdr3_nt: TGTGCCAGTAGGCTGGTTGGGGCGCGGCAGCCCCAGCATTTT
cdr3_aa: CASRLVGARQPQHF

d_call: NA
cdr3_length: 13
j_call: TRBJ1-1
v_call: TRBV4-1
clone_size: few
cdr3_nt: TGCGCCAGCAGCCAAGATGCAGGGGTGGAAGCTTTCTTT
cdr3_aa: CASSQDAGVEAFF

d_call: TRBD2
cdr3_length: 19
j_call: TRBJ2-7
v_call: TRBV27
clone_size: once
cdr3_nt: TGTGCCAGCAGTTTATGGTTCGTGAGGACTAGCGGGAGGACCTACGAGCAGTACTTC
cdr3_aa: CASSLWFVRTSGRTYEQYF

d_call: NA
cdr3_length: 14
j_call: TRBJ1-1
v_call: TRBV11-1
clone_size: once
cdr3_nt: TGTGCCAGCAGCCCATCCGGGAGGCCTATACAAGCTTTCTTT
cdr3_aa: CASSPSGRPIQAFF

d_call: TRBD2
cdr3_length: 14
j_call: TRBJ2-7
v_call: TRBV7-7
clone_size: NA
cdr3_nt: TGTGCCAGCAGCTTAAGAGCGGGGCGGAGCGAGCAGTACTTC
cdr3_aa: CASSLRAGRSEQYF

d_call: NA
cdr3_length: 12
j_call: TRBJ2-3
v_call: TRBV29-1
clone_size: NA
cdr3_nt: TGCAGCGTCCAGGTTGGAACAGATACGCAGTATTTT
cdr3_aa: CSVQVGTDTQYF

d_call: NA
cdr3_length: 14
j_call: TRBJ1-1
v_call: TRBV11-3
clone_size: few
cdr3_nt: TGTGCCAGCAGCTCCGGCCAGGGGAACACTGAAGCTTTCTTT
cdr3_aa: CASSSGQGNTEAFF

d_call: NA
cdr3_length: 14
j_call: TRBJ1-6
v_call: TRBV30
clone_size: NA
cdr3_nt: TGTGCCTGGAGTGTACAACGGACAGCTTCACCCCTCCACTTT
cdr3_aa: CAWSVQRTASPLHF

d_call: NA
cdr3_length: 17
j_call: TRBJ1-6
v_call: TRBV13
clone_size: NA
cdr3_nt: TGTGCCAGCAGTTTCAACACAACACGGAGTTATAATTCACCCCTCCACTTT
cdr3_aa: CASSFNTTRSYNSPLHF

d_call: NA
cdr3_length: 14
j_call: TRBJ2-1
v_call: TRBV28
clone_size: NA
cdr3_nt: TGTGCCAGCAGTTTACTAGGGGCCTACAATGAGCAGTTCTTC
cdr3_aa: CASSLLGAYNEQFF

d_call: NA
cdr3_length: 11
j_call: TRBJ2-3
v_call: TRBV7-3
clone_size: few
cdr3_nt: TGTGCCAGCAGCCTGGGAGGTACGCAGTATTTT
cdr3_aa: CASSLGGTQYF

d_call: TRBD1
cdr3_length: 15
j_call: TRBJ1-1
v_call: TRBV6-5
clone_size: few
cdr3_nt: TGTGCCAGCAGTTACTGGGGACAGGGAGACACTGAAGCTTTCTTT
cdr3_aa: CASSYWGQGDTEAFF

d_call: TRBD1
cdr3_length: 16
j_call: TRBJ1-1
v_call: TRBV9
clone_size: once
cdr3_nt: TGTGCCAGCAGCGAGAGTGGGGACAGGGGTGGGACTGAAGCTTTCTTT
cdr3_aa: CASSESGDRGGTEAFF

d_call: NA
cdr3_length: 14
j_call: TRBJ1-6
v_call: TRBV6-6
clone_size: NA
cdr3_nt: TGTGCCATCGCCCAGGGGAGTGAGGATTCACCCCTCCACTTT
cdr3_aa: CAIAQGSEDSPLHF

d_call: TRBD1
cdr3_length: 17
j_call: TRBJ1-4
v_call: TRBV12-5
clone_size: NA
cdr3_nt: TGTGCTAGTGGTCCAGACAGGGGTGGAAGGCCAGCCTTAAAACTGTTTTTT
cdr3_aa: CASGPDRGGRPALKLFF

d_call: NA
cdr3_length: 14
j_call: TRBJ2-3
v_call: TRBV5-6
clone_size: NA
cdr3_nt: TGTGCCAGCAGCCTCGGGACTAGCACAGATACGCAGTATTTT
cdr3_aa: CASSLGTSTDTQYF

d_call: TRBD1
cdr3_length: 14
j_call: TRBJ1-6
v_call: TRBV19
clone_size: NA
cdr3_nt: TGTGCCAGTACCATGGGACAGGGGAACTCACCCCTCCACTTT
cdr3_aa: CASTMGQGNSPLHF

d_call: TRBD2
cdr3_length: 13
j_call: TRBJ2-3
v_call: TRBV5-1
clone_size: NA
cdr3_nt: TGCGCCAGCAGAAGACTAGCGTCAGATACGCAGTATTTT
cdr3_aa: CASRRLASDTQYF